This T cell receptor beta chain was recorded in a study of cytomegalovirus exposure and HLA in healthy donors. Whole-study findings and limits: Presence/absence analyses assumed roughly uniform sequencing depth across donors, which may not hold.

This CDR3 has 15 residues. V lost 5 bases to trimming and J lost 2 bases; unmatched junction nucleotides: 6. Germline V gene sequence: CDR1 MNHNS, CDR2 SASEGT. Comment on this clone: Its antigen is still unknown.

This PCR relied on a set of 60 Vbeta primers and 13 Jbeta primers. Assay used: immunoSEQ multiplex PCR; TCRdb lists only in-frame clones, some missing. This table holds 95,000 to 110,000 clones, approximately 74% found once. This chain joins TRBV6-1 and TRBJ2-3; 8 bases map to TRBD2. This clonotype originated in a woman aged 40 to 55 in good health and CMV-seropositive. Sequencing used PBMCs. The chain's CDR3 is CASSSRGGHTDTQYF. The CDR3 coding sequence is TGTGCCAGCAGTTCCCGGGGGGGGCACACAGATACGCAGTATTTT.